There are many counts of the clone carrying this T cell receptor beta chain. Its antigen is not known. The DNA ends 3 residues before the CDR3 does, and the rest of the CDR3 is filled in from the germline J gene. This specimen belongs to a study of T cell clonality in common variable immunodeficiency. General study points: Fewer TCRbeta clones were shared among CVID subjects than controls. CVID subjects had higher TCRbeta clonality than healthy controls, most marked in about a third. Reportedly, TCR beta sequences from common variable immunodeficiency showed fewer deletions and N-nucleotide insertions.

Sequencing input was equivalent genomic DNA from CVID and controls. The protocol was immunoSEQ multiplex PCR, while the TCRdb copy is restricted to in-frame clones and leaves out a portion. The profile covers tens of thousands of clones, none occurring a single time. Germline-derived CDR1 and CDR2 are MDHEN and SYDVKM. This CDR3 has 14 residues. V trimming: 3 bases; J trimming: 7 bases; junction bases outside the gene matches: 8. The specimen was peripheral blood mononuclear cells. The V and J genes are TRBV28 and TRBJ1-2; 7 bases align to TRBD1. The clonotype originates from a person aged 18 to 69 in good health. Here the CDR3 reads CASSLQGDPLGYTF. CDR3 DNA, as far as it was read: TGTGCCAGCAGTTTGCAGGGGGATCCCCTTGGC.